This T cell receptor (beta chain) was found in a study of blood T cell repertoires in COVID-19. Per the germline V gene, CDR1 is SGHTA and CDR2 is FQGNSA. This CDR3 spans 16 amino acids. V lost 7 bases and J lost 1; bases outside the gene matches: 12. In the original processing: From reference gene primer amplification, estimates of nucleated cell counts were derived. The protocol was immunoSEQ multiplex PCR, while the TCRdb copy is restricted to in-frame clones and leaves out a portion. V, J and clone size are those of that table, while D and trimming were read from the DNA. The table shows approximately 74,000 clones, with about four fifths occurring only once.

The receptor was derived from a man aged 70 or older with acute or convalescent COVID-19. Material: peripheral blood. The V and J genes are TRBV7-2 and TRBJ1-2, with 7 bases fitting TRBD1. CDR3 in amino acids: CASTITGTARNYGYTF. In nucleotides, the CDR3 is TGTGCCAGCACTATAACGGGGACAGCCCGTAACTATGGCTACACCTTC.